A single T cell receptor beta chain is shown here with its context. Its target is unknown. The CDR3 has 15 amino acids. CDR1 and CDR2 (germline): SNHLY, FYNNEI. V was shortened by 1 base and J by 3 bases, with 11 bases between the two germline ends. These data are taken from a study of T-cell memory formation after mild COVID-19. Study context: Among the donors, TCR clusters were largely specific to each donor.

The authors produced TCR alpha and TCR beta cDNA libraries with sample barcodes and UMIs by 5'RACE using constant-segment primers. Each CDR3 protein is one row after TCRdb ran MiXCR on the 5' RACE reads. The data show around 310,000 distinct CDR3 sequences, with around a sixth seen just once and about a fifth held by the top ten. Study results and caveats: Nothing showed for sure that second-wave clones peaking on day 37 were SARS-CoV-2 specific.

Material: PBMCs or a T cell subset sorted from them (not recorded which). The gene calls are TRBV2 and TRBJ2-3, with D perhaps matching TRBD1 (6 bases). The receptor comes from a man aged 18 to 29 who had mild COVID-19 (a few samples of this study predate the infection). Cell type and time point are not known. The CDR3 here is CASSEEGVGTDTQYF. The CDR3 coding sequence is TGTGCCAGCAGTGAAGAGGGGGTAGGGACAGATACGCAGTATTTT.